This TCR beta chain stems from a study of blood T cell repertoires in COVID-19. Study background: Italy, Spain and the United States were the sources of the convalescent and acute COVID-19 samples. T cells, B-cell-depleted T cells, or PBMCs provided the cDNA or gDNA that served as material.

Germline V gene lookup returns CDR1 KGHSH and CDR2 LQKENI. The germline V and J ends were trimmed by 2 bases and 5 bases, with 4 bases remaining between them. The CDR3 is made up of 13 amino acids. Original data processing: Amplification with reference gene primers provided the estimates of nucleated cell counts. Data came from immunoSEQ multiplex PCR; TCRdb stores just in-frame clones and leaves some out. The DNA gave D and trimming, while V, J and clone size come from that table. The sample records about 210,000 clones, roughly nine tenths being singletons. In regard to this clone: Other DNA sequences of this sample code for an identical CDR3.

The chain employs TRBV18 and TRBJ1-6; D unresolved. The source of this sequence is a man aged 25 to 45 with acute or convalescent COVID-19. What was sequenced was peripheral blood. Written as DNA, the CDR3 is TGTGCCAGCTCACCAGGGCATAATTCACCCCTCCACTTT. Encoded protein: CASSPGHNSPLHF.